The clone carrying this T cell receptor (beta chain) was counted a single time. The antigen remains undetermined. These data are taken from a study of OX40 agonist ivuxolimab in advanced cancers. Study at large: Partial responses were recorded for three patients, including one with hepatocellular carcinoma and two with cutaneous melanoma. Study outcomes and limitations: It was also the case that some nonresponders had low normalized T-cell clonal expansion. Antigen targets of the expanded peripheral T cells went undetermined. Both CD4+ and CD8+ T cell populations in blood had undergone clonal expansion by week 6 at 0.1 to 3.0 mg/kg.

The data were produced by immunoSEQ multiplex PCR, yet TCRdb's version contains in-frame clones alone and is incomplete. The table lists roughly 65,000 clones, around 81% of them singletons. This specimen consisted of CD4+ or CD8+ T cells sorted from blood, obtained in a trial of the OX40 agonist ivuxolimab. The TCR sequence derives from an adult with an advanced solid tumor such as melanoma, head and neck, liver or kidney cancer.

CDR3 in amino acids: CASSVAGGIAEPQHF. CDR3 DNA: TGTGCCAGCAGCGTAGCAGGGGGAATCGCAGAGCCCCAGCATTTT. The chain couples TRBV9 to TRBJ1-5, with TRBD1 identical over 7 bases. The V gene's germline CDR1 is SGDLS and CDR2 YYNGEE. Unmatched junction bases numbered 8, after V lost 0 bases and J lost 8 bases. The CDR3 totals 15 residues.